This note documents a single TCR beta chain sequence. Its antigen remains undetermined. Base qualities are not at hand, and no much larger clone is one base apart. This was a case-control study nested in a cohort of healthcare workers in London, UK, who had nasopharyngeal swab PCR tests and blood samples taken every week. Between 23 and 31 March 2020, the week of the UK lockdown, healthcare workers were enrolled and then followed up weekly for as long as 16 weeks. This specimen comes from a study of early T cells in non-severe SARS-CoV-2 infection (dated by TCRdb to about 2021). The study in broad terms: Because TCR sequencing was done on bulk RNA from unsorted whole blood, the alpha and beta chains could not be paired. General conclusions and limits of the study: VDJdb matching was skewed toward anti-spike CD8 responses and likely underestimated virus-specific expansions by missing private and CD4 specificities.

From the germline V gene, CDR1 is MDHEN and CDR2 is SYDVKM. The CDR3 numbers 14 residues from cysteine through phenylalanine. Only the CDR3 region is kept as DNA, spanning 42 bases read in frame from base 1. A distance of 14 bases separates the germline ends of V and J, which lose 6 bases and 3 bases respectively. To prepare the library, 5' RACE was applied. Reads for this sample came from a NextSeq 500. To correct for sequencing error and PCR bias, the TCR library protocol tagged individual cDNA molecules with unique molecular identifiers. Both TCR alpha and beta chains were sequenced, and tight co-correlation was observed between alpha and beta sequence abundances in each sample. On the authors' methods: V gene, J gene and CDR3 annotation of TCR sequences was performed with Decombinator V4. TCRs were defined as expanded if a significant change between any two time points was detected under a Poisson model with p below 0.0001. TCR abundances were normalised to the total number of TCRs sequenced per sample and were expressed as counts per million. TRAV1-2 paired with TRAJ12, TRAJ20 or TRAJ33 defined MAIT TCRs, while TRAV10 paired with TRAJ18 defined iNKT TCRs. VDJdb, accessed 1 November 2021, was searched for CMV, EBV and SARS-CoV-2 annotated TCRs, with TCRs annotated for multiple antigens excluded. TCRdb trimmed public reads at Q25 via fastp, called clones via MiXCR and kept in-frame beta chains. CDR3 protein sequences are deduplicated, and each keeps its most common genes and DNA. TCRdb, not the authors, supplied the V and J calls. The sample records 66,000 or so distinct CDR3 sequences, over 10% of which are singletons. About 8% of the sample lies in the top ten.

This TCR derives from an adult who was a healthcare worker with PCR-confirmed SARS-CoV-2 infection or an uninfected control (not recorded which). Specimen: whole blood. The chain employs TRBV28 and TRBJ1-1, and possibly TRBD1, on 6 matching bases. CDR3 sequence: CASRPGHLYTEAFF. Read as DNA, the sequence is TGTGCCAGCAGGCCGGGACATTTATACACTGAAGCTTTCTTT.